A selection of T cell receptor beta chains follows, all from one sample in a study of blood T cell repertoires in COVID-19. Here immunoSEQ multiplex PCR was the method, and the copy in TCRdb shows in-frame clones only, minus some. The sample has over 20,000 clones, 65% to 90% seen once. The sequenced sample consisted of peripheral blood. These receptors originate from a man in his forties or fifties with active COVID-19. Each CDR3 is given with its conserved first and last residue. A D gene is named only where the DNA matches it firmly. Clone size is shown for a subset of rows, as once, few, many or a class of expanded clone.

>TRBJ1-5|TRBV4-2|TRBD1|.
TGTGCCAGCAGCCAACCCGACACAGGGGGCCCTCAGCCCCAGCATTTT
CASSQPDTGGPQPQHF
>TRBJ2-7|TRBV11-3|.|few
TGTGCCAGCAGCTTAGACGCGGGACTCTCCTACGAGCAGTACTTC
CASSLDAGLSYEQYF
>TRBJ1-2|TRBV5-1|.|.
TGCGCCAGCAGCTTGGACGGGACACCTAACTATGGCTACACCTTC
CASSLDGTPNYGYTF
>TRBJ2-3|TRBV7-3|.|.
TGTGCCAGCAGCTTTACAGGGTCAGATACGCAGTATTTT
CASSFTGSDTQYF
>TRBJ1-2|TRBV25-1|.|once
TGTGCCAGCAGTGAAGGGGGCAACTATGGCTACACCTTC
CASSEGGNYGYTF
>TRBJ2-7|TRBV30|.|.
TGTGCCTGGAGTGACCTTATCAGGGGCTACGAGCAGTACTTC
CAWSDLIRGYEQYF
>TRBJ2-7|TRBV5-1|.|.
TGCGCCAGCAGCTTGGTCAACCAAGAGGGCTACGAGCAGTACTTC
CASSLVNQEGYEQYF
>TRBJ2-7|TRBV5-4|TRBD2|.
TGTGCCAGCAGCCCGGGGGGGCAGGACTACGAGCAGTACTTC
CASSPGGQDYEQYF
>TRBJ1-3|TRBV2|.|.
TGTGCCAGCACGGTGAGGGATGGAAACACCATATATTTT
CASTVRDGNTIYF
>TRBJ2-7|TRBV4-3|.|.
TGCGCCAGCAGCCCAGAGGTAGTGCAATCCGAGCAGTACTTC
CASSPEVVQSEQYF
>TRBJ2-1|TRBV6-5|.|.
TGTGCCAGCAGAGGTACCGTTAGGGGTGAGCAGTTCTTC
CASRGTVRGEQFF
>TRBJ1-6|TRBV9|.|.
TGTGCCAGCAGCGGCCGACAGGATAATTCACCCCTCCACTTT
CASSGRQDNSPLHF
>TRBJ2-5|TRBV27|TRBD2|.
TGTGCCAGCAGTTTCTACCTTACCCCCCGGCTAGCGGGGGGGAGTGAGACCCAGTACTTC
CASSFYLTPRLAGGSETQYF
>TRBJ2-7|TRBV27|TRBD2|.
TGTGCCAGCAGCCCGGGACTAGCATCCTACGAGCAGTACTTC
CASSPGLASYEQYF
>TRBJ1-5|TRBV6-6|.|once
TGTGCCAGCAGTTATCGGGGGATAGAGCCCCAGCATTTT
CASSYRGIEPQHF
>TRBJ1-5|TRBV21-1|.|.
TGTGCCAGCAGCAAACCCACAGGTGTCCCGCTATGGCCCCAGCATTTT
CASSKPTGVPLWPQHF
>TRBJ1-1|TRBV30|.|.
TGTGCCTGGAGCCCACAGCCGAACACTGAAGCTTTCTTT
CAWSPQPNTEAFF
>TRBJ2-1|TRBV5-6|.|few
TGTGCCAGCAGCCTAATGACAGACTCTAAATCCTACAATGAGCAGTTCTTC
CASSLMTDSKSYNEQFF
>TRBJ1-1|TRBV5-5|.|.
TGTGCCAGCAGCTTGGCCTTGAACACTGAAGCTTTCTTT
CASSLALNTEAFF
>TRBJ2-5|TRBV4-1|TRBD2|.
TGCGCCAGCAGCCGGACCCCTCTAGCGGCGTACCAAGAGACCCAGTACTTC
CASSRTPLAAYQETQYF
>TRBJ1-1|TRBV5-1|TRBD1|.
TGCGCCAGCAGCACCGGGACAGGCTTCACTGAAGCTTTCTTT
CASSTGTGFTEAFF
>TRBJ1-3|TRBV23-1|TRBD1|.
TGCGCCAACCCAGGGACTACCACAACAGGGGGCACTACCTATTCCGGAAACACCATATATTTT
CANPGTTTTGGTTYSGNTIYF
>TRBJ1-6|TRBV12-3/TRBV12-4|.|.
TGTGCCAGCAGCCAAGAGACGGGTTCACCCCTCCACTTT
CASSQETGSPLHF
>TRBJ2-7|TRBV5-4|.|.
TGTGCCAGCAGCCCGGACAGATCCTACGAGCAGTACTTC
CASSPDRSYEQYF
>TRBJ1-5|TRBV2|TRBD1|.
TGTGCCAGCGGAGCGGCAGGGGGACAGCCCCAGCATTTT
CASGAAGGQPQHF
>TRBJ1-5|TRBV6-2/TRBV6-3|TRBD1|few
TGTGCCAGCAGTTACTCTCGTATCTACAGGGGGCGGGAGGTTAGCAATCAGCCCCAGCATTTT
CASSYSRIYRGREVSNQPQHF
>TRBJ2-1|TRBV5-1|TRBD1|.
TGCGCCAGCGCCTTAACGACCACGACGGGACAGGGTAAAGTCTTC
CASALTTTTGQGKVF
>TRBJ1-2|TRBV19|TRBD1|.
TGTGCCAGTAGTATCGACAGGGTACTCTATGGCTACACCTTC
CASSIDRVLYGYTF
>TRBJ2-1|TRBV6-1|.|.
TGTGCCAGCAGTGAAGAAGGCTCAGGGGCAAATGAGCAGTTCTTC
CASSEEGSGANEQFF
>TRBJ2-7|TRBV13|TRBD2|.
TGTGCCAGCAGCTCCTTACGACTAGCGGGAGGGAACTACGAGCAGTACTTC
CASSSLRLAGGNYEQYF
>TRBJ2-4|TRBV11-2|.|.
TGTGCCAGCAGCTTTTTTCGGGGAGGCAAAAACATTCAGTACTTC
CASSFFRGGKNIQYF
>TRBJ2-3|TRBV3-1/TRBV3-2|TRBD2|.
TGTGCCGCGGGACTAGCGGGGGGCACAGATACGCAGTATTTT
CAAGLAGGTDTQYF
>TRBJ2-2|TRBV28|TRBD1|.
TGTGCCAGCAGTTTTCCCCGGACAGGGGCCGGGGAGCTGTTTTTT
CASSFPRTGAGELFF